This T cell receptor (beta chain) is drawn from a study of CD8 T cells in Susac syndrome. Roughly 0.45 to 1 ug RNA was reverse transcribed with random hexamers. The CDR3 of TCR beta was amplified by immunoSEQ multiplex PCR across 54 Vbeta and 13 Jbeta. MiXCR, applied by TCRdb to the immunoSEQ multiplex PCR reads, yields one record per CDR3 protein. The sample has some 300,000 distinct CDR3 sequences, 75% to 90% seen once; the top ten hold about 0.17%. Multiple sclerosis controls were treatment-naive patients with stable or active relapsing-remitting disease. Negative isolation yielded CD8+ and CD4+ T cells; FACS enriched TEMRA cells. Germline CDR1 is DFQATT and CDR2 is SNEGSKA (reference sequence). Trimming removed 3 bases from V and 4 bases from J, with 18 bases in between. This CDR3 spans 16 amino acids.

V usage is TRBV20-1 and J usage is TRBJ1-4; weak D call: TRBD1 (6 bases). The clonotype was recovered from a human donor with multiple sclerosis. Sequences were obtained from CD8+ T cells from PBMCs. Written as DNA, the CDR3 is TGCAGTGCTAGTAGGTGGGATGACAGGCTTAATGAAAAACTGTTTTTT. Translation gives CSASRWDDRLNEKLFF.